A selection of T cell receptor beta chains follows, all from one sample in a study of cytomegalovirus exposure and HLA in healthy donors. Clones were sequenced by immunoSEQ multiplex PCR, and TCRdb holds only the in-frame ones, with some missing. In the table there are around 150,000 clones, around 84% of which are singletons. Sequenced material: PBMCs. These receptors were collected from a man aged 45-65 years in good health and CMV-seropositive. The CDR3 runs from the conserved cysteine through the conserved F or W. The order of the fields is J gene, D gene, clone size, V gene, CDR3 protein, CDR3 DNA. The D gene is left open where the match is weak. Clone size appears in some rows only: once, few, many, or a class for an expanded clone.

J gene: TRBJ1-1; D gene: -; clone size: -; V gene: TRBV5-1; CDR3 protein: CASSSYAGSLTEAFF; CDR3 DNA: TGCGCCAGCAGCTCTTACGCAGGATCCCTCACTGAAGCTTTCTTT
J gene: TRBJ2-3; D gene: -; clone size: once; V gene: TRBV7-9; CDR3 protein: CASSYINRDSATDTQYF; CDR3 DNA: TGTGCCAGCAGCTACATAAACCGGGACTCTGCCACAGATACGCAGTATTTT
J gene: TRBJ1-1; D gene: TRBD1; clone size: -; V gene: TRBV10-1; CDR3 protein: CASSGDSVNTEAFF; CDR3 DNA: TGCGCCAGCAGTGGGGACAGCGTTAACACTGAAGCTTTCTTT
J gene: TRBJ1-2; D gene: -; clone size: once; V gene: TRBV5-8; CDR3 protein: CASSFYGQNGLSF; CDR3 DNA: TGTGCCAGCAGCTTTTATGGACAGAATGGCCTGTCCTTC
J gene: TRBJ2-3; D gene: TRBD2; clone size: -; V gene: TRBV5-1; CDR3 protein: CASSPFLAGVSTDTQYF; CDR3 DNA: TGCGCCAGCAGCCCATTTTTAGCGGGGGTTAGCACAGATACGCAGTATTTT
J gene: TRBJ1-1; D gene: TRBD1; clone size: -; V gene: TRBV4-1; CDR3 protein: CASSQVDRGVLNTEAFF; CDR3 DNA: TGCGCCAGCAGCCAAGTCGACAGGGGAGTATTGAACACTGAAGCTTTCTTT
J gene: TRBJ1-1; D gene: -; clone size: -; V gene: TRBV6-5; CDR3 protein: CASRSGGRGNTEAFF; CDR3 DNA: TGTGCCAGCCGTTCCGGGGGAAGGGGGAACACTGAAGCTTTCTTT
J gene: TRBJ2-7; D gene: TRBD1; clone size: -; V gene: TRBV6-1; CDR3 protein: CASRRGRGSYEQYF; CDR3 DNA: TGTGCCAGCAGGAGGGGGCGAGGGTCCTACGAGCAGTACTTC
J gene: TRBJ2-7; D gene: TRBD1; clone size: -; V gene: TRBV27; CDR3 protein: CASSTGQGAYYEQYF; CDR3 DNA: TGTGCCAGCAGTACCGGACAGGGGGCTTACTACGAGCAGTACTTC
J gene: TRBJ2-2; D gene: TRBD2; clone size: -; V gene: TRBV5-1; CDR3 protein: CASSQLAGGNTGELFF; CDR3 DNA: TGCGCCAGCAGCCAGCTAGCGGGAGGGAACACCGGGGAGCTGTTTTTT
J gene: TRBJ2-3; D gene: TRBD2; clone size: -; V gene: TRBV7-6; CDR3 protein: CASSLGLAGRDTQYF; CDR3 DNA: TGTGCCAGCAGCTTAGGACTAGCGGGGAGGGATACGCAGTATTTT
J gene: TRBJ2-5; D gene: TRBD2; clone size: -; V gene: TRBV6-4; CDR3 protein: CASSPTAGGRNLYF; CDR3 DNA: TGTGCCAGCAGCCCAACAGCGGGGGGCCGCAACCTCTACTTC
J gene: TRBJ2-7; D gene: TRBD1; clone size: -; V gene: TRBV5-1; CDR3 protein: CASSPGTAISYEQYF; CDR3 DNA: TGCGCCAGCAGCCCAGGGACAGCGATCTCCTACGAGCAGTACTTC
J gene: TRBJ2-4; D gene: TRBD2; clone size: few; V gene: TRBV14; CDR3 protein: CASSQAPGLGLSF; CDR3 DNA: TGTGCCAGCAGCCAAGCGCCGGGACTAGGCTTAAGCTTC
J gene: TRBJ2-2; D gene: TRBD1; clone size: few; V gene: TRBV10-2; CDR3 protein: CASSVGTATGELFF; CDR3 DNA: TGCGCCAGCAGTGTTGGGACAGCCACCGGGGAGCTGTTTTTT
J gene: TRBJ1-5; D gene: -; clone size: -; V gene: TRBV21-1; CDR3 protein: CASSSPRTSNQPQHF; CDR3 DNA: TGTGCCAGCAGCTCCCCTAGGACATCTAATCAGCCCCAGCATTTT
J gene: TRBJ2-1; D gene: -; clone size: -; V gene: TRBV2; CDR3 protein: CASSGDNFDEQFF; CDR3 DNA: TGTGCCAGCAGTGGTGATAACTTTGATGAGCAGTTCTTC
J gene: TRBJ2-1; D gene: -; clone size: -; V gene: TRBV5-1; CDR3 protein: CASSLEGGPDNEQFF; CDR3 DNA: TGCGCCAGCAGCTTAGAGGGAGGCCCGGACAATGAGCAGTTCTTC
J gene: TRBJ2-6; D gene: -; clone size: -; V gene: TRBV18; CDR3 protein: CASSPPGQTSSGANVLTF; CDR3 DNA: TGTGCCAGCTCACCACCAGGCCAGACTAGCTCTGGGGCCAACGTCCTGACTTTC
J gene: TRBJ1-2; D gene: -; clone size: -; V gene: TRBV7-9; CDR3 protein: CASDSTNLVKLDGYTF; CDR3 DNA: TGTGCCAGCGATTCCACGAATTTGGTCAAGCTCGATGGCTACACCTTC
J gene: TRBJ2-5; D gene: -; clone size: -; V gene: TRBV11-2; CDR3 protein: CASSLAGDGETQYF; CDR3 DNA: TGTGCCAGCAGCTTAGCCGGGGATGGAGAGACCCAGTACTTC
J gene: TRBJ1-5; D gene: -; clone size: -; V gene: TRBV19; CDR3 protein: CASKTDPQPQHF; CDR3 DNA: TGTGCCAGTAAGACAGATCCGCAGCCCCAGCATTTT
J gene: TRBJ2-5; D gene: -; clone size: -; V gene: TRBV11-3; CDR3 protein: CASSPDSAQYF; CDR3 DNA: TGTGCCAGCAGCCCGGACTCGGCCCAGTACTTC
J gene: TRBJ2-7; D gene: -; clone size: -; V gene: TRBV2; CDR3 protein: CASSRTVAYEQYF; CDR3 DNA: TGTGCCAGCAGCCGGACTGTGGCCTACGAGCAGTACTTC
J gene: TRBJ1-1; D gene: -; clone size: once; V gene: TRBV27; CDR3 protein: CASSLIGNRVAEAFF; CDR3 DNA: TGTGCCAGCAGTTTAATCGGGAACAGGGTCGCTGAAGCTTTCTTT
J gene: TRBJ1-1; D gene: -; clone size: once; V gene: TRBV5-4; CDR3 protein: CASRPAGTNTEAFF; CDR3 DNA: TGTGCCAGCAGGCCTGCAGGTACGAACACTGAAGCTTTCTTT
J gene: TRBJ2-6; D gene: -; clone size: -; V gene: TRBV11-2; CDR3 protein: CASSLEGAGANVLTF; CDR3 DNA: TGTGCCAGCAGCCTTGAAGGGGCTGGGGCCAACGTCCTGACTTTC
J gene: TRBJ1-3; D gene: TRBD1; clone size: -; V gene: TRBV5-1; CDR3 protein: CASSQDRAAGNTIYF; CDR3 DNA: TGCGCCAGCAGCCAGGACAGGGCCGCTGGAAACACCATATATTTT
J gene: TRBJ2-2; D gene: -; clone size: -; V gene: TRBV9; CDR3 protein: CASSPRVAENTGELFF; CDR3 DNA: TGTGCCAGCAGCCCCAGGGTAGCGGAGAACACCGGGGAGCTGTTTTTT
J gene: TRBJ2-1; D gene: -; clone size: -; V gene: TRBV29-1; CDR3 protein: CSVVLGGNNEQFF; CDR3 DNA: TGCAGCGTCGTGTTGGGGGGTAACAATGAGCAGTTCTTC
J gene: TRBJ2-7; D gene: -; clone size: -; V gene: TRBV21-1; CDR3 protein: CASSKFPGQGKEVTYEQYF; CDR3 DNA: TGTGCCAGCAGCAAATTCCCGGGACAGGGGAAAGAGGTGACCTACGAGCAGTACTTC
J gene: TRBJ1-5; D gene: TRBD1; clone size: -; V gene: TRBV27; CDR3 protein: CASRPGTGPNQPQHF; CDR3 DNA: TGTGCCAGCAGACCCGGGACAGGACCCAATCAGCCCCAGCATTTT
J gene: TRBJ1-2; D gene: TRBD1; clone size: -; V gene: TRBV7-9; CDR3 protein: CASSLGGTGGDYGYTF; CDR3 DNA: TGTGCCAGCAGCTTAGGCGGGACAGGGGGGGACTATGGCTACACCTTC
J gene: TRBJ1-2; D gene: TRBD1; clone size: -; V gene: TRBV5-8; CDR3 protein: CASSLAPGGFYGYTF; CDR3 DNA: TGTGCCAGCAGCTTGGCCCCAGGGGGCTTCTATGGCTACACCTTC
J gene: TRBJ2-5; D gene: TRBD1; clone size: -; V gene: TRBV27; CDR3 protein: CASSPRQGGQTQYF; CDR3 DNA: TGTGCCAGCAGTCCGCGACAGGGGGGACAGACCCAGTACTTC
J gene: TRBJ1-1; D gene: TRBD1; clone size: -; V gene: TRBV6-6; CDR3 protein: CASSSQGAKAEAFF; CDR3 DNA: TGTGCCAGCAGTTCACAGGGGGCGAAGGCTGAAGCTTTCTTT
J gene: TRBJ2-7; D gene: -; clone size: -; V gene: TRBV4-1; CDR3 protein: CASSQDRTSGEQYF; CDR3 DNA: TGCGCCAGCAGCCAAGATCGTACGAGCGGCGAGCAGTACTTC
J gene: TRBJ1-1; D gene: -; clone size: once; V gene: TRBV19; CDR3 protein: CASSIQGFGNTEAFF; CDR3 DNA: TGTGCCAGTAGTATACAGGGATTTGGGAACACTGAAGCTTTCTTT
J gene: TRBJ2-3; D gene: -; clone size: -; V gene: TRBV10-1; CDR3 protein: CASSDGGTGPADTQYF; CDR3 DNA: TGCGCCAGCAGCGACGGAGGGACGGGACCCGCGGATACGCAGTATTTT
J gene: TRBJ1-1; D gene: -; clone size: -; V gene: TRBV27; CDR3 protein: CASTGNTEAFF; CDR3 DNA: TGTGCCAGCACAGGGAACACTGAAGCTTTCTTT